The present entry profiles one T cell receptor beta chain with its context. Its antigen is not known. This sample is part of a study of OX40 agonist ivuxolimab in advanced cancers. At the level of the study: Subjects had a mean age of roughly 60 years, with a range of roughly 20 to 80; around 80% were male.

Clones were read by immunoSEQ multiplex PCR, and TCRdb kept only the in-frame ones, dropping some. This sample has roughly 63,000 clones, with roughly 80% found just once. Broader study findings: Clones of CD4+ and CD8+ blood T cells grew by week 6 at doses of 0.1 to 3.0 mg/kg.

Trimming took off 6 bases at V and 5 bases at J, with 16 bases between the two ends. There are 14 residues in the CDR3. Germline V lookup: CDR1 MNHNY, CDR2 SVGAGI (reference sequence). This specimen was CD4+ or CD8+ T cells sorted from blood, taken in a trial of the OX40 agonist ivuxolimab. The TCR originated in an adult with an advanced solid tumor such as melanoma, head and neck, liver or kidney cancer. The chain carries TRBV6-6 and TRBJ1-1; D possibly corresponds to TRBD1 (5 bases). The CDR3 coding sequence is TGTGCCAGCAGACCCGACAGTCGCGGTACTGAAGCTTTCTTT. Translation: CASRPDSRGTEAFF.